The next 5 T cell receptor beta chains were all read from a single sample in a study of blood T cells in healthy people across ages. Sample-barcoded 5' priming and a J-beta primer mix drove a second PCR of about 7 to 12 cycles. From the 5' RACE reads, TCRdb called clonotypes with MiXCR, one entry per CDR3 protein. The table has a few hundred thousand distinct CDR3 sequences, about 28% seen once. The sample was also reused in another study, on T cells of mothers and their children.

Sequenced sample: blood. Receptors were obtained from a boy aged 2 to 9 in good health.

The rearrangement uses TRBV12-1 and TRBJ2-4; the D call TRBD1 from the table was never checked on the DNA. TRBV12-1 counts as a pseudogene. The CDR3 extends over 17 amino acids. CDR3 loop: CASSFGGTGVAKNIQYF. The CDR3, as DNA: TGTGCCAGCAGCTTTGGAGGGACAGGGGTAGCCAAAAACATTCAGTACTTC.

This clonotype was observed at least ten times. The CDR3 sequence: CASSSQGGYTF. CDR3 bases: TGTGCCAGCAGCTCTCAGGGGGGCTACACCTTC. The rearrangement joins TRBV7-9 to TRBJ1-2, with D possibly TRBD1 on 6 matching bases. CDR1 is SEHNR and CDR2 is FQNEAQ in the germline V gene (reference sequence). The CDR3 has 11 residues. Trimming pared 4 bases from V and 8 bases from J, leaving 8 bases between.

The chain carries TRBV20-1 and TRBJ2-7; 10 positions match TRBD2. The trim removed 3 bases at V and 2 bases at J, leaving 1 base unmatched. This CDR3 is built from 13 residues. CDR1 and CDR2 from the germline V gene are DFQATT and SNEGSKA (reference sequence). DNA of the CDR3: TGCAGTGCTAGCGGGACTAGCGCCTACGAGCAGTACTTC. Protein product: CSASGTSAYEQYF.

The chain joins TRBV25-1 to TRBJ1-2; a weak D match, TRBD1 (5 bases). The germline V gene encodes CDR1 MGHDK and CDR2 SYGVNS. The CDR3 runs to 12 residues. V was cut by 4 bases and J by 5 bases, with 8 bases left in between. The DNA for the CDR3 is TGTGCCAGCAGTGGCACAGGTTATGGCTACACCTTC. Translated: CASSGTGYGYTF.

This clonotype was recorded a few times. The chain has TRBV20-1 and TRBJ1-2; D may be TRBD1 (5 bases). There are 12 residues in the CDR3. Trimming took 1 base from V and 4 from J, leaving 7 bases between them. Germline CDR1 reads DFQATT; CDR2 reads SNEGSKA (reference sequence). The CDR3 loop reads CSARGDGYGYTF. In nucleotides, the CDR3 is TGCAGTGCTAGAGGGGACGGCTATGGCTACACCTTC.